This TCR beta chain was recorded in a study of CD8 T cells in Susac syndrome. Unmatched junction bases numbered 10, after V lost 5 bases and J lost 2 bases. Per the germline V gene, CDR1 is SGHNT and CDR2 is YENEEA. The CDR3 length is 18 residues. With random hexamers, 0.5 to 1 ug RNA was reverse transcribed. Multiplex PCR with immunoSEQ amplified the TCR beta CDR3 across 54 Vbeta and 13 Jbeta. TCRdb re-called the immunoSEQ multiplex PCR reads with MiXCR, one entry per CDR3 protein. The sample shows around 200,000 distinct CDR3 sequences, 90% to 96% of them seen only once. The sequenced sample consisted of CD4+ T cells from PBMCs. This TCR was sampled from a human donor with multiple sclerosis. This rearrangement joins TRBV11-3 to TRBJ2-3, with 13 nucleotides matching TRBD2. CDR3 nucleotides: TGTGCCAGCAGCCCCCGATCGGGACTAGCGGGGACCACAGATACGCAGTATTTT. Amino acids: CASSPRSGLAGTTDTQYF. Using reference TRBV11-3 and TRBJ2-3 for the parts outside the CDR3, the full variable domain is EAGVVQSPRYKIIEKKQPVAFWCNPISGHNTLYWYLQNLGQGPELLIRYENEEAVDDSQLPKDRFSAERLKGVDSTLKIQPAELGDSAVYLCASSPRSGLAGTTDTQYFGPGTRLTVL.